Each of the 13 T cell receptor beta chains below was sequenced from the same sample in a study of blood T cell repertoires in COVID-19. The repertoire was sequenced with immunoSEQ multiplex PCR; TCRdb's copy has only in-frame clones and lacks some. The sample consists of 300,000 to 350,000 clones, roughly 86% of them appearing once. The sequenced material came from PBMCs or T cells enriched from blood (not recorded which). The source of these receptors is a woman in her thirties who had been exposed to COVID-19.

The chain joins TRBV4-2 to TRBJ1-3; unclear D gene. The CDR3 runs to 17 residues. Germline CDR1 reads LGHNA; CDR2 reads YNFKEQ. V was trimmed by 0 bases and J by 0 bases, leaving 12 bases between them. The CDR3 DNA reads as TGTGCCAGCAGCCAAGATCGTCGTTCTAGCTCTGGAAACACCATATATTTT. Translating gives CASSQDRRSSSGNTIYF.

The chain has TRBV28 and TRBJ1-2, with D possibly matching TRBD1 (5 bases). Germline CDR1 and CDR2: MDHEN and SYDVKM. V was cut by 5 bases and J by 1 base, with 11 bases left in between. The CDR3 consists of 14 residues. CDR3 DNA: TGTGCCAGCAGTAAAATGACAGTTAACTATGGCTACACCTTC. Amino acid sequence: CASSKMTVNYGYTF.

The V call is TRBV6-5, the J call TRBJ2-7, with no clear D. Germline V gives CDR1 MNHEY, CDR2 SVGAGI. Trimming cost V 4 bases and J 4 bases, with 11 bases left between them. This CDR3 is 13 amino acids long. In DNA form, the CDR3 reads TGTGCCAGCAGTTTCGGTTACGGGTACGAGCAGTACTTC. Translated, it gives CASSFGYGYEQYF.

The chain couples TRBV3-1 (or the pseudogene TRBV3-2) to TRBJ1-5; D is perhaps TRBD1 (6 bases). CDR1 and CDR2 from the germline V gene are LGHDT and YNNKEL (reference sequence). V lost 0 bases and J 6 bases, leaving 15 bases between the germline ends. The CDR3 contains 16 residues. This chain's CDR3 is CASSQDLSGGGQPQHF. The CDR3 DNA sequence: TGTGCCAGCAGCCAAGATTTGTCGGGGGGCGGTCAGCCCCAGCATTTT.

The CDR3 sequence: CAWSVTATYGYTF. As DNA, the CDR3 is TGTGCCTGGAGTGTAACAGCAACCTATGGCTACACCTTC. The rearrangement joins TRBV30 to TRBJ1-2; no reliable D call. The V gene's germline CDR1 is GTSNPN and CDR2 SVGIG (reference sequence). V was trimmed by 0 bases and J by 4 bases, leaving 9 bases between them. The CDR3 is 13 residues long.

This clone was observed a single time. The chain employs TRBV10-1 and TRBJ2-2; 14 positions agree with TRBD2. The length of the CDR3 is 18 residues. Germline CDR1 and CDR2: WNHNN and SYGVQD (reference sequence). The J segment lost 2 bases and the V segment lost 3 bases, leaving 5 bases of the junction unmatched. The CDR3 spells CASSDQGLAGVNTGELFF. The CDR3 DNA reads TGCGCCAGCAGTGACCAGGGACTAGCGGGAGTTAACACCGGGGAGCTGTTTTTT.

This chain connects TRBV10-3 to TRBJ2-7, with 8 bases matching TRBD1. The CDR3 runs 14 residues. V lost 4 bases to trimming and J lost 2 bases; unmatched junction nucleotides: 4. The germline CDR1 and CDR2 sequences are ENHRY and SYGVKD. CDR3 DNA sequence: TGTGCCATCAGTGCAGGGGGCGGGCCCTACGAGCAGTACTTC. Translated: CAISAGGGPYEQYF.

CDR3 in DNA: TGCAGCGCCTCTCGGCTAGGGGTCTCCTACAATGAGCAGTTCTTC. Translation: CSASRLGVSYNEQFF. The V and J genes are TRBV29-1 and TRBJ2-1; maybe TRBD1 (5 bases). Per the germline V gene, CDR1 is SQVTM and CDR2 is ANQGSEA. V was trimmed by 7 bases and J by 0 bases, leaving 16 bases between them. The CDR3 has 15 amino acids.

The CDR3: CASSFGRGSRTEAFF. CDR3 DNA sequence: TGTGCCAGCAGTTTCGGCAGGGGTTCGCGCACTGAAGCTTTCTTT. The chain joins TRBV28 to TRBJ1-1, with D possibly matching TRBD1 (6 bases). Between the trimmed V and J ends, which lost 3 bases and 4 bases, there was a span of 15 bases. CDR3 length: 15 amino acids. CDR1 and CDR2 (germline): MDHEN, SYDVKM.

The chain carries TRBV7-6 and TRBJ1-2; D is possibly TRBD1 (6 bases). The CDR3 covers 15 residues. Trimming took off 1 base at V and 5 bases at J, with 14 bases between the two ends. Germline loops: CDR1 SGHVS, CDR2 FNYEAQ. The CDR3 reads CASSLGPGTQYGYTF. The CDR3 DNA reads TGTGCCAGCAGCTTAGGCCCCGGGACACAATATGGCTACACCTTC.

The V gene is TRBV7-9, the J gene TRBJ1-5; 7 nucleotides agree with TRBD1. The germline gives CDR1 SEHNR, CDR2 FQNEAQ (reference sequence). The CDR3 is 16 amino acids. Germline trimming cut 4 bases from V and 0 bases from J; bases unmatched to any gene: 6. CDR3 nucleotides: TGTGCCAGCAGCTCCGGAGGGGGCTCTAGCAATCAGCCCCAGCATTTT. It translates to CASSSGGGSSNQPQHF. Combining the CDR3 with reference TRBV7-9 and TRBJ1-5 gives the whole variable domain DTGVSQNPRHKITKRGQNVTFRCDPISEHNRLYWYRQTLGQGPEFLTYFQNEAQLEKSRLLSDRFSAERPKGSFSTLEIQRTEQGDSAMYLCASSSGGGSSNQPQHFGDGTRLSIL.

The sample holds a few counts of this clone. This CDR3 reads CASSLLEGYEQYF. The CDR3 DNA reads as TGCGCCAGCAGCTTGCTGGAGGGATACGAGCAGTACTTC. J is TRBJ2-7 and V is TRBV5-1; possibly TRBD2 for D (6 bases). This CDR3 spans 13 amino acids. V was trimmed by 1 base and J by 4 bases, leaving 9 bases between them. Germline V CDR1 and CDR2: SGHRS, YFSETQ.

The chain uses TRBV5-1 and TRBJ2-6; D possibly corresponds to TRBD1 (6 bases). The CDR3 loop spans 15 amino acids. V was pared by 5 bases and J by 4 bases, with 13 bases between. Looked up from germline, CDR1 is SGHRS and CDR2 is YFSETQ. The CDR3 DNA reads as TGCGCCAGCAGAAGGGACACATCGGGGGCCAACGTCCTGACTTTC. Translated, it gives CASRRDTSGANVLTF.